The 10 T cell receptor beta chains below come from one sample, sequenced in a study of T cell responses to AZD1222 COVID-19 vaccine. Measured with immunoSEQ multiplex PCR; TCRdb has only the in-frame clones, and not every one. The table includes approximately 110,000 clones, about nine tenths detected once. Sequenced material: peripheral blood, taken on day 0 of AZD1222 vaccination. The receptor source for this set is an adult in good health.

The V and J genes are TRBV7-2 and TRBJ2-1, with TRBD2 identical over 9 bases. This CDR3 comprises 16 residues. Losses at the gene ends were 0 bases for V and 10 bases for J; bases not matched to a gene: 10. The germline gives CDR1 SGHTA, CDR2 FQGNSA. CDR3 bases: TGTGCCAGCAGCTTAGCCCCGGGACTAGCCTTGTTCGAGCAGTTCTTC. This sequence encodes CASSLAPGLALFEQFF.

V is TRBV9 and J is TRBJ2-5; 10 bases map to TRBD1. The germline V gene encodes CDR1 SGDLS and CDR2 YYNGEE. The CDR3 has 15 residues. Trimming took 3 bases from V and 5 from J; bases not matched to a gene: 7. The CDR3: CASSGTTGGVETQYF. In DNA, the CDR3 is TGTGCCAGCAGCGGAACGACAGGGGGCGTGGAGACCCAGTACTTC.

The chain has TRBV6-5 and TRBJ1-4; D may be TRBD1 (6 bases). Germline-derived CDR1 and CDR2 are MNHEY and SVGAGI. With 6 bases removed from V and 0 bases from J, the gap between germline ends came to 11 bases. The CDR3 runs to 15 residues. CDR3 DNA: TGTGCCAGCAGAAACAGGGTTGCAACTAATGAAAAACTGTTTTTT. Amino acid sequence: CASRNRVATNEKLFF.

This clone has just one count. The V gene is TRBV9, the J gene TRBJ1-1, with 7 bases identical to TRBD1. Trimming took 4 bases from V and 9 from J; bases not matched to a gene: 6. The CDR3 length is 12 residues. Germline V gene sequence: CDR1 SGDLS, CDR2 YYNGEE. The CDR3 region has the DNA TGTGCCAGCAGCCGCGGACAGGCACAAGCTTTCTTT. This gives the protein CASSRGQAQAFF. The full variable domain, rest sourced from reference TRBV9 and TRBJ1-1, is DSGVTQTPKHLITATGQRVTLRCSPRSGDLSVYWYQQSLDQGLQFLIQYYNGEERAKGNILERFSAQQFPDLHSELNLSSLELGDSALYFCASSRGQAQAFFGQGTRLTVV.

This clone was detected only once. The rearrangement uses TRBV28 and TRBJ1-4; D gene uncertain. Trimming pared 8 bases from V and 3 bases from J, leaving 4 bases between. CDR3 length: 11 residues. The germline gives CDR1 MDHEN, CDR2 SYDVKM. CDR3 DNA sequence: TGTGCCAGCCAAGCTAATGAAAAACTGTTTTTT. This sequence encodes CASQANEKLFF.

V and J are TRBV4-2 and TRBJ2-4, with TRBD2 matching over 7 bases. Germline V CDR1 and CDR2: LGHNA, YNFKEQ. Trimming cost V 0 bases and J 5 bases; bases outside gene matches: 7. The CDR3 totals 16 residues. The CDR3 sequence: CASSQESGVVQNIQYF. The CDR3 DNA is TGTGCCAGCAGCCAAGAGAGCGGGGTCGTCCAAAACATTCAGTACTTC.

V is TRBV6-2 or TRBV6-3 and J is TRBJ1-1; a possible D gene is TRBD1 (6 bases). CDR3 size: 13 residues. Germline V lookup: CDR1 MNHEY, CDR2 SVGEGT. Trimming removed 8 bases at V and 3 bases at J, with 13 bases between. CDR3 coding DNA: TGTGCCAGCCGCCGGGGGCGGGACACTGAAGCTTTCTTT. Amino acids: CASRRGRDTEAFF.

This clone was observed a single time. The J gene is TRBJ2-1, the V gene TRBV7-3; TRBD2 matches 9 bases. There are 15 residues in the CDR3. J gave up 5 bases and V 0 bases, and 2 bases lay outside the gene matches. Looked up from germline, CDR1 is SGHTA and CDR2 is FQGTGA. The CDR3 DNA reads as TGTGCCAGCAGCTTAACGGGGACTAGCAACAATGAGCAGTTCTTC. Translating gives CASSLTGTSNNEQFF. Full variable domain (rest looked up from reference TRBV7-3 and TRBJ2-1): GAGVSQTPSNKVTEKGKYVELRCDPISGHTALYWYRQSLGQGPEFLIYFQGTGAADDSGLPNDRFFAVRPEGSVSTLKIQRTERGDSAVYLCASSLTGTSNNEQFFGPGTRLTVL.

This chain connects TRBV24-1 to TRBJ2-3; TRBD2 agrees at 7 bases. The J segment lost 1 base and the V segment lost 0 bases, leaving 6 bases of the junction unmatched. CDR3 length: 17 residues. Germline V gives CDR1 KGHDR, CDR2 SFDVKD. The CDR3, as DNA: TGTGCCACCAGTGATTTGACCTCGGGGGGAGGCACAGATACGCAGTATTTT. Translation gives CATSDLTSGGGTDTQYF.

The chain links TRBV27 to TRBJ1-1; TRBD1 aligns across 7 bases. This CDR3 spans 13 amino acids. Germline V lookup: CDR1 MNHEY, CDR2 SMNVEV (reference sequence). The ends lost 3 bases at V and 7 bases at J; junction bases unmatched: 5. The CDR3 coding sequence is TGTGCCAGCAGTTTTGGGCCAGGGGGTGAAGCTTTCTTT. As protein: CASSFGPGGEAFF.